The 30 T cell receptor beta chains below were found in one sample sequenced in a study of memory CD4+ T cells and cytomegalovirus serostatus. The table came from immunoSEQ multiplex PCR; TCRdb's copy has only in-frame clones and leaves some out. This sample has tens of thousands of clones, with 70% to 80% found just once. Single viable CD3+CD4+CD8-CD45RO+ cells were sorted as the memory CD4+ T cells. Material: memory CD4+ T cells from blood. These receptors came from an adult in good health and CMV-seronegative.

J is TRBJ2-7 and V is TRBV7-2, with 7 nucleotides matching TRBD1. The CDR3 runs to 18 residues. Losses at the gene ends were 2 bases for V and 2 bases for J; bases not matched to a gene: 15. CDR1 is SGHTA, CDR2 FQGNSA, per germline. The CDR3 DNA sequence: TGTGCCAGCAGCTTAAGGTTTTCCCGGGGACAGTCGCCCTACGAGCAGTACTTC. It translates to CASSLRFSRGQSPYEQYF.

The chain carries TRBV7-2 and TRBJ1-2; D unresolved. The CDR3 runs 14 residues. The V and J ends lost 0 bases and 0 bases respectively, with 5 bases between them. CDR1 SGHTA and CDR2 FQGNSA come from the germline V gene. In DNA, the CDR3 is TGTGCCAGCAGCTTAGCCGGTGCTAACTATGGCTACACCTTC. It yields the protein CASSLAGANYGYTF. The full variable domain, in which reference TRBV7-2 and TRBJ1-2 provide the parts outside the CDR3, is GAGVSQSPSNKVTEKGKDVELRCDPISGHTALYWYRQSLGQGLEFLIYFQGNSAPDKSGLPSDRFSAERTGGSVSTLTIQRTQQEDSAVYLCASSLAGANYGYTFGSGTRLTVV.

This chain connects TRBV6-6 to TRBJ1-1; D unclear. Germline V lookup: CDR1 MNHNY, CDR2 SVGAGI (reference sequence). The CDR3 totals 12 residues. Trimming pared 2 bases from V and 4 bases from J, leaving 5 bases between. CDR3 in DNA: TGTGCCAGCAGTTACGAAGCCACTGAAGCTTTCTTT. Amino acid sequence: CASSYEATEAFF.

The chain couples TRBV6-1 to TRBJ2-7; 7 nucleotides line up with TRBD1. V lost 4 bases and J lost 2; bases outside the gene matches: 8. Germline V gene lookup returns CDR1 MNHNS and CDR2 SASEGT. CDR3 length equals 15 residues. Here the CDR3 DNA reads TGTGCCAGCAGTGTAAGACCAGGGGGACCCTACGAGCAGTACTTC. It is translated as CASSVRPGGPYEQYF.

The rearrangement joins TRBV5-4 to TRBJ2-3; no definite D call. The V end was cut by 6 bases, the J end by 1 base, with 6 bases between. This CDR3 is built from 12 residues. Germline CDR1 is SGHNT and CDR2 is YYREEE (reference sequence). The DNA for the CDR3 is TGTGCCAGCACGGCGGGCACAGATACGCAGTATTTT. Its translation is CASTAGTDTQYF.

The chain uses TRBV5-6 and TRBJ1-2; maybe TRBD1 (5 bases). This CDR3 is built from 16 residues. The germline V and J ends were trimmed by 4 bases and 0 bases, with 16 bases remaining between them. The germline gives CDR1 SGHDT, CDR2 YYEEEE. Written as DNA, the CDR3 is TGTGCCAGCAGCCTTGGGGGGTATGGTACTAACTATGGCTACACCTTC. The encoded protein is CASSLGGYGTNYGYTF.

CDR3 amino acids: CASSDPGLSMSGELFF. CDR3 coding DNA: TGCGCCAGCAGCGATCCGGGACTTAGCATGTCCGGGGAGCTGTTTTTT. The chain links TRBV5-1 to TRBJ2-2, with D perhaps matching TRBD2 (6 bases). Trimming pared 4 bases from V and 6 bases from J, leaving 19 bases between. Per germline, CDR1 SGHRS and CDR2 YFSETQ. The CDR3 sequence is 16 residues long. The variable domain in full, with the rest retrieved from reference TRBV5-1 and TRBJ2-2, is KAGVTQTPRYLIKTRGQQVTLSCSPISGHRSVSWYQQTPGQGLQFLFEYFSETQRNKGNFPGRFSGRQFSNSRSEMNVSTLELGDSALYLCASSDPGLSMSGELFFGEGSRLTVL.

The J gene is TRBJ2-5, the V gene TRBV27; D gene unclear. V was pared by 1 base and J by 0 bases, with 6 bases between. This CDR3 has 14 residues. Germline lookup yields CDR1 MNHEY and CDR2 SMNVEV (reference sequence). CDR3 residues: CASSLLRYQETQYF. As DNA, the CDR3 is TGTGCCAGCAGTTTATTGAGGTACCAAGAGACCCAGTACTTC.

This clone came up once. This rearrangement joins TRBV4-1 to TRBJ2-1; D is ambiguous. V lost 4 bases and J lost 0, with 13 bases in between. The CDR3 consists of 16 residues. Looked up from germline, CDR1 is MGHRA and CDR2 is YSYEKL. CDR3 sequence: CASSPGPLSSYNEQFF. The CDR3 DNA follows: TGCGCCAGCAGCCCAGGACCGTTGAGCTCCTACAATGAGCAGTTCTTC.

This clone has only one observation. V and J are TRBV6-6 and TRBJ1-5, with D possibly matching TRBD1 (5 bases). CDR3 length: 15 amino acids. V was cut by 4 bases and J by 4 bases, with 14 bases left in between. CDR1 is MNHNY and CDR2 is SVGAGI in the germline V gene (reference sequence). The CDR3 DNA reads as TGTGCCAGCAGTTTACAGGCAGGGCCAAATCAGCCCCAGCATTTT. Translating it yields CASSLQAGPNQPQHF.

The chain links TRBV11-2 to TRBJ2-3, with TRBD2 matching over 7 bases. Germline-derived CDR1 and CDR2 are SGHAT and FQNNGV. The CDR3 has 17 amino acids. J lost 3 bases, V lost 2 bases, and 11 bases had no gene match. This CDR3 reads CASSLSAGSGMTDTQYF. CDR3 bases: TGTGCCAGCAGCTTATCCGCGGGGAGCGGGATGACAGATACGCAGTATTTT.

CDR3 in amino acids: CASSLSRSYGYTF. CDR3 bases: TGTGCCAGCAGTTTATCCAGGTCCTATGGCTACACCTTC. The chain employs TRBV28 and TRBJ1-2; no clear D. V lost 1 base, J lost 4 bases, and 7 bases lay in between. Germline V gene data show CDR1 as MDHEN and CDR2 as SYDVKM. The CDR3 runs 13 residues.

The table lists this clone with a count of one. The rearrangement uses TRBV7-2 and TRBJ1-2; tentative D call: TRBD1 (6 bases). V shed 5 bases and J shed 3 bases, with 16 bases lying between them. Germline lookup yields CDR1 SGHTA and CDR2 FQGNSA. This CDR3 comprises 15 residues. The CDR3 loop is CASSPRTGTHYGYTF. The CDR3 DNA is TGTGCCAGCAGCCCGCGAACAGGGACCCACTATGGCTACACCTTC.

The chain combines TRBV19 with TRBJ2-3; 9 positions match TRBD2. The CDR3 is 16 residues long. With 1 base clipped from V and 0 bases from J, the junction kept 2 bases outside the gene matches. The germline V gene encodes CDR1 LNHDA and CDR2 SQIVND (reference sequence). This CDR3 reads CASSIGTSVSTDTQYF. The DNA of the CDR3 is TGTGCCAGTAGTATAGGGACTAGCGTAAGCACAGATACGCAGTATTTT.

The DNA for the CDR3 is TGTGCCAGTAGTCCGGGGACGCCCCAAGAGACCCAGTACTTC. It codes for CASSPGTPQETQYF. The chain is built from TRBV19 and TRBJ2-5; D tentatively fits TRBD1 or TRBD2 (5 bases each). From germline, CDR1 is LNHDA and CDR2 SQIVND (reference sequence). V lost 5 bases and J lost 1, with 11 bases in between. The CDR3 spans 14 residues.

The chain carries TRBV28 and TRBJ1-5; 9 bases align to TRBD1. This CDR3 spans 14 amino acids. Looked up from germline, CDR1 is MDHEN and CDR2 is SYDVKM. Germline trimming cut 5 bases from V and 5 bases from J; bases unmatched to any gene: 4. CDR3 DNA: TGTGCCAGCAGTCTACAGGGGGCGTATCAGCCCCAGCATTTT. It specifies CASSLQGAYQPQHF. The full variable domain, its missing parts supplied by reference TRBV28 and TRBJ1-5, is DVKVTQSSRYLVKRTGEKVFLECVQDMDHENMFWYRQDPGLGLRLIYFSYDVKMKEKGDIPEGYSVSREKKERFSLILESASTNQTSMYLCASSLQGAYQPQHFGDGTRLSIL.

The CDR3 spells CASSWDRGTDTQYF. In DNA, the CDR3 is TGTGCCAGCAGCTGGGACAGGGGCACAGATACGCAGTATTTT. This chain joins TRBV5-6 and TRBJ2-3, with 9 bases aligning to TRBD1. Germline V lookup: CDR1 SGHDT, CDR2 YYEEEE. The CDR3 loop spans 14 amino acids. J was trimmed by 1 base and V by 3 bases; bases with no gene match: 0.

The CDR3: CASSQEWNTEAFF. CDR3 bases: TGTGCCAGCAGCCAAGAGTGGAACACTGAAGCTTTCTTT. The chain employs TRBV4-2 and TRBJ1-1, with no clear D. From germline, CDR1 is LGHNA and CDR2 YNFKEQ. Trimming removed 0 bases at V and 1 base at J, with 3 bases between. The CDR3 has 13 residues.

In DNA, the CDR3 is TGTGCCAGCAGTTATGTCGTAGCGAACACTGAAGCTTTCTTT. It codes for CASSYVVANTEAFF. The chain joins TRBV2 to TRBJ1-1; D unresolved. CDR3 length: 14 residues. V gave up 5 bases and J gave up 1 base, with 11 bases separating them. The germline V gene has CDR1 SNHLY and CDR2 FYNNEI.

This CDR3 reads CASSHSFYQPQHF. DNA of the CDR3: TGTGCCAGCAGTCACAGTTTCTATCAGCCCCAGCATTTT. The chain joins TRBV6-1 to TRBJ1-5; D not certain. The CDR3 has 13 residues. The V gene's germline CDR1 is MNHNS and CDR2 SASEGT. V was clipped by 5 bases and J by 5 bases, with 10 bases between them.

The chain couples TRBV5-4 to TRBJ2-2; D is tentatively TRBD1 or TRBD2 (5 bases each). V lost 3 bases and J lost 0, with 12 bases in between. The CDR3 is made up of 16 amino acids. In germline, CDR1 is SGHNT, CDR2 YYREEE (reference sequence). The DNA for the CDR3 is TGTGCCAGCAGCTCGGGACGTTTCGCGAACACCGGGGAGCTGTTTTTT. It translates to CASSSGRFANTGELFF.

The chain joins TRBV30 to TRBJ2-3; D is tentatively TRBD1 or TRBD2 (5 bases each). The CDR3 has 13 amino acids. V dropped 5 bases and J dropped 3 bases, with 12 bases sitting between them. CDR1 and CDR2 (germline): GTSNPN, SVGIG (reference sequence). CDR3 amino acids: CAWGGLGTDTQYF. DNA of the CDR3: TGTGCCTGGGGGGGTTTGGGGACAGATACGCAGTATTTT.

The V and J genes are TRBV19 and TRBJ2-1; D might be TRBD1 (5 bases). The CDR3 spans 12 residues. V lost 4 bases, J lost 8 bases, and 9 bases lay in between. CDR1 and CDR2 from the germline V gene are LNHDA and SQIVND (reference sequence). The CDR3 spells CASSTTGYEQFF. The CDR3 coding sequence is TGTGCCAGTAGTACAACAGGCTATGAGCAGTTCTTC.

The chain has TRBV7-2 and TRBJ1-4; maybe TRBD1 (6 bases). Germline V gene sequence: CDR1 SGHTA, CDR2 FQGNSA. V lost 6 bases to trimming and J lost 8 bases, with 16 bases between them. CDR3 size: 14 residues. The CDR3 region is CASSVGDMQEKLFF. CDR3 nucleotide sequence: TGTGCCAGCAGTGTGGGGGACATGCAAGAAAAACTGTTTTTT.

CDR3 in amino acids: CASSRDGYEQYF. CDR3 bases: TGTGCCAGCAGCCGGGACGGCTACGAGCAGTACTTC. The rearrangement links TRBV6-5 to TRBJ2-7; D may correspond to TRBD1 or TRBD2 (5 bases each). This CDR3 has 12 residues. Trimming took off 6 bases at V and 3 bases at J, with 9 bases between the two ends. Germline loops: CDR1 MNHEY, CDR2 SVGAGI.

V usage is TRBV7-2 and J usage is TRBJ2-7, with D maybe TRBD2 (6 bases). V was clipped by 0 bases and J by 4 bases, with 7 bases between them. In germline, CDR1 is SGHTA, CDR2 FQGNSA. This CDR3 has 13 residues. CDR3 coding DNA: TGTGCCAGCAGCTTAGCGCGGGGATACGAGCAGTACTTC. It codes for CASSLARGYEQYF.

The rearrangement links TRBV6-5 to TRBJ2-3, with D maybe TRBD1 (5 bases). CDR1 is MNHEY and CDR2 is SVGAGI in the germline V gene. The CDR3 totals 16 residues. V was pared by 2 bases and J by 2 bases, with 14 bases between. The CDR3 nucleotides are TGTGCCAGCAGTTACGAGGCCAGACAGCCCACAGATACGCAGTATTTT. This translates into CASSYEARQPTDTQYF.

The rearrangement joins TRBV5-6 to TRBJ2-7, with 12 positions matching TRBD2. The CDR3 is 14 residues long. Germline V gene data show CDR1 as SGHDT and CDR2 as YYEEEE. The V gene end was trimmed by 5 bases and the J gene end by 3 bases; junction bases not matched to a gene: 3. CDR3 protein: CASRATSGSYEQYF. CDR3 sequence (DNA): TGTGCCAGCAGAGCGACTAGCGGGAGCTACGAGCAGTACTTC.

This rearrangement joins TRBV30 to TRBJ2-3; 10 positions match TRBD2. Germline CDR1 reads GTSNPN; CDR2 reads SVGIG (reference sequence). V gave up 4 bases and J gave up 6 bases; unmatched junction bases: 4. The CDR3 is made up of 13 amino acids. CDR3 in amino acids: CAWKLAGPDTQYF. The DNA of the CDR3 is TGTGCCTGGAAACTAGCGGGACCCGATACGCAGTATTTT.

The J gene is TRBJ2-7, the V gene TRBV11-2; tentatively, D is TRBD2 (6 bases). The V and J ends lost 2 bases and 9 bases respectively, with 8 bases between them. Germline CDR1 and CDR2: SGHAT and FQNNGV. The CDR3 length is 11 residues. The CDR3 DNA follows: TGTGCCAGCAGCTTAACGGGAGTGCAGTACTTC. Residues: CASSLTGVQYF.